These T cell receptor beta chains were read from a single sample in a study of control samples from healthy donors and cancer patients. Some clones are missing from TCRdb's copy, which holds only in-frame ones; the method was immunoSEQ multiplex PCR. This sample has some 150,000 clones; about nine tenths occur once, and the top ten carry approximately 1.5%. Sequenced: blood. These receptors came from a woman under 40 in good health. Each CDR3 is given with its conserved first and last residue. The D gene is left open where the match is weak. Only some rows state a clone size, as once, few, many or a class for expanded clones.

D gene	clone size	J gene	CDR3 length	V gene	CDR3 protein	CDR3 DNA
NA	once	TRBJ1-5	14	TRBV6-5	CASTARTGDQPQHF	TGTGCCAGCACCGCCCGGACGGGGGATCAGCCCCAGCATTTT
NA	NA	TRBJ2-7	11	TRBV10-1	CASSDGYEQYF	TGCGCCAGCAGTGATGGCTACGAGCAGTACTTC
NA	once	TRBJ2-2	13	TRBV9	CASSQQATGELFF	TGTGCCAGCAGTCAACAGGCCACCGGGGAGCTGTTTTTT
NA	NA	TRBJ1-6	14	TRBV6-2/TRBV6-3	CASSYRQGNSPLHF	TGTGCCAGCAGTTACCGGCAGGGCAATTCACCCCTCCACTTT
NA	NA	TRBJ2-5	15	TRBV15	CATSRDRGGQETQYF	TGTGCCACCAGCAGAGATCGGGGCGGCCAAGAGACCCAGTACTTC
TRBD1	NA	TRBJ1-1	12	TRBV29-1	CSGGQGNTEAFF	TGCAGCGGGGGACAGGGGAACACTGAAGCTTTCTTT
NA	NA	TRBJ1-5	14	TRBV4-1	CASSQDQGYQPQHF	TGCGCCAGCAGCCAAGATCAGGGATATCAGCCCCAGCATTTT
NA	NA	TRBJ2-1	13	TRBV6-5	CASRVESYNEQFF	TGTGCCAGCAGGGTTGAATCCTACAATGAGCAGTTCTTC
NA	NA	TRBJ1-1	11	TRBV7-9	CASSWVTEAFF	TGTGCCAGCAGCTGGGTTACTGAAGCTTTCTTT
TRBD2	NA	TRBJ2-7	15	TRBV6-5	CASSYSMTSGYEQYF	TGTGCCAGCAGTTACTCGATGACTAGCGGCTACGAGCAGTACTTC
TRBD2	NA	TRBJ2-7	14	TRBV5-1	CASSFGSGSYEQYF	TGCGCCAGCAGCTTTGGTAGCGGGTCCTACGAGCAGTACTTC
TRBD1	NA	TRBJ1-2	14	TRBV7-9	CASSPRQGADGYTF	TGTGCCAGCAGCCCAAGACAGGGGGCGGATGGCTACACCTTC
NA	NA	TRBJ2-3	13	TRBV7-2	CASSLQGPDTQYF	TGTGCCAGCAGCTTACAGGGCCCAGATACGCAGTATTTT
NA	NA	TRBJ1-1	13	TRBV28	CASSLWRNTEAFF	TGTGCCAGCAGTTTATGGCGGAACACTGAAGCTTTCTTT
NA	once	TRBJ1-2	14	TRBV5-1	CASSLEITNYGYTF	TGCGCCAGCAGCTTGGAGATTACTAACTATGGCTACACCTTC
TRBD2	NA	TRBJ2-1	15	TRBV28	CASSLAGTKINEQFF	TGTGCCAGCAGTTTGGCCGGGACTAAGATCAATGAGCAGTTCTTC
NA	NA	TRBJ1-1	13	TRBV10-2	CASSGRMNTEAFF	TGCGCCAGCAGTGGACGGATGAACACTGAAGCTTTCTTT
NA	NA	TRBJ2-7	14	TRBV6-1	CASSERGSEYEQYF	TGTGCCAGCAGTGAAAGGGGGTCAGAGTACGAGCAGTACTTC
NA	once	TRBJ1-5	15	TRBV6-5	CASSYSGGSNQPQHF	TGTGCCAGCAGTTACTCGGGGGGTAGCAATCAGCCCCAGCATTTT
TRBD1	once	TRBJ1-5	14	TRBV5-1	CASSPGGSNQPQHF	TGCGCCAGCAGCCCAGGGGGGAGCAATCAGCCCCAGCATTTT
TRBD1	few	TRBJ2-5	14	TRBV9	CASSDLTGSETQYF	TGTGCCAGCAGCGACCTGACAGGGAGTGAGACCCAGTACTTC
NA	NA	TRBJ1-5	15	TRBV7-9	CASSLAGGSNQPQHF	TGTGCCAGCAGCTTAGCGGGGGGAAGCAATCAGCCCCAGCATTTT
TRBD1	once	TRBJ1-3	14	TRBV6-5	CASSKPGGGNTIYF	TGTGCCAGCAGCAAACCAGGGGGTGGAAACACCATATATTTT
TRBD1	NA	TRBJ1-1	14	TRBV5-6	CASSADRGNTEAFF	TGTGCCAGCAGCGCTGACAGGGGAAACACTGAAGCTTTCTTT